Listed below are T cell receptor beta chains from one sample, sequenced in a study of OX40 agonist ivuxolimab in advanced cancers. TCRdb's table, derived via immunoSEQ multiplex PCR, lists solely in-frame clones and lacks some. The sample carries about 30,000 clones, approximately 78% recorded once. The sequences come from CD4+ or CD8+ T cells sorted from blood, collected in a trial of the OX40 agonist ivuxolimab. The origin of the receptors is an adult with an advanced solid tumor such as melanoma, head and neck, liver or kidney cancer. The CDR3 runs from the conserved cysteine through the conserved F or W. Some rows mark clone size as missing; the rest say once, few, many or name a class of expanded clone.

J,length,size,V,CDR3
TRBJ1-1,14,.,TRBV5-4,CASSLAGYNTEAFF
TRBJ2-7,12,medium-sized,TRBV29-1,CSVEERSYEQYF
TRBJ2-1,15,.,TRBV9,CASSVEDSNGYEQFF
TRBJ1-6,12,.,TRBV4-2,CASSLGGSPLHF
TRBJ1-4,15,.,TRBV28,CASSLRDNFNEKLFF
TRBJ1-5,15,.,TRBV5-6,CASSFWTDSNQPQHF
TRBJ2-3,15,.,TRBV6-6,CASSYGTGWTDTQYF
TRBJ2-5,14,.,TRBV6-1,CASSDPLTQETQYF
TRBJ2-1,15,.,TRBV19,CASTPSGFSYNEQFF
TRBJ2-1,17,.,TRBV23-1,CASSQSRGRSSYNEQFF
TRBJ1-1,17,.,TRBV19,CASSIGLAGREGTEAFF
TRBJ1-2,13,.,TRBV5-4,CASSPVPNYGYTF
TRBJ2-4,15,few,TRBV27,CASSLTGVAKNIQYF
TRBJ2-6,17,.,TRBV6-1,CASSGSGQNSGANVLTF
TRBJ1-3,16,.,TRBV9,CASSSGRSFSGNTIYF
TRBJ1-1,17,.,TRBV5-1,CASSLAAHPEGNTEAFF
TRBJ1-1,15,.,TRBV7-8,CASSWGANMNTEAFF
TRBJ2-7,15,.,TRBV7-9,CASSFTGGRGYEQYF
TRBJ2-7,14,.,TRBV4-1,CASSQAQGPYEQYF
TRBJ2-7,15,.,TRBV2,CASTADRGGVYEQYF
TRBJ2-7,13,.,TRBV2,CASRDRGLFEQYF
TRBJ2-5,15,.,TRBV15,CATSREIAVGETQYF
TRBJ2-7,12,.,TRBV28,CASSVDSYEQYF
TRBJ2-2,14,once,TRBV30,CAWSWASNTGELFF
TRBJ2-3,19,once,TRBV7-8,CASSPPPGTQKPSTDTQYF
TRBJ1-3,18,.,TRBV9,CASSVAGGAPVAGNTIYF
TRBJ1-2,14,.,TRBV5-1,CASSLGVTPGGYTF
TRBJ2-7,15,.,TRBV11-1,CASSLLAGGSNEQYF
TRBJ2-5,13,few,TRBV28,CASSLSGTETQYF